This T cell receptor (beta chain) was observed in a study of OX40 agonist ivuxolimab in advanced cancers. Regarding the complete study: Ivuxolimab, which targeted the costimulatory receptor OX40 (CD134), was an agonistic, fully human IgG2 monoclonal antibody. The purpose of peripheral TCRbeta sequencing was to test whether ivuxolimab changed TCR sequence diversity and led to clonal T-cell expansion. Partial responses were achieved by three dose-escalation patients, of whom one had hepatocellular carcinoma and two had cutaneous melanoma. Of the approximately 50 dose-escalation patients, hepatocellular carcinoma was present in about 20, melanoma in around 15, renal cell carcinoma in 9 and head and neck cancer in 9. Intravenous ivuxolimab was administered to patients every 2 weeks at six dose levels: 0.01, 0.1, 0.3, 1.5, 3 and 10 mg/kg. The paper covers the monotherapy dose-escalation part of the phase I ivuxolimab trial, which included N of about 50 patients. In the dose-escalation cohort, roughly 82% of patients were male, and the mean age was around 65 years with a range of about 20 to 80. Patients were allowed to have had prior anti-PD-1, anti-PD-L1 or anti-CTLA-4 therapy, and around 43% of the dose-escalation patients had been treated with checkpoint inhibitors. Overall study outcomes, separate from this receptor: After ivuxolimab, expanded clones were on average more numerous among CD8+ T cells than among CD4+ T cells. In the 0.1-3.0 mg/kg groups, partial responders were among the patients with the lowest normalized peripheral clonal expansion, particularly in CD8+ T cells. Antigen specificity was not determined for the clonally expanded peripheral T cells. At doses of 0.1 to 3.0 mg/kg, clonal expansion of both CD4+ and CD8+ T cells in blood was seen between baseline and week 6. Low levels of normalized T-cell clonal expansion were also shown by some nonresponding patients.

The CDR3 goes from the cysteine to the phenylalanine over 15 residues. Left in the record is the CDR3 DNA by itself, 45 bases read in frame from the first base. Taken from the germline V gene, the CDR1 and CDR2 loops are SGHRS and YFSETQ. The junction shows trimming of 3 bases on V and 4 bases on J, and the gene matches do not reach 7 bases of it. Patients with autoimmune disease history or receiving systemic immunosuppression were excluded from the trial. In every dose cohort, peripheral blood was drawn for TCR sequencing at baseline, cycle 4 day 1, and cycle 7 day 1. Samples came from an open-label, multicenter, first-in-human phase I dose-escalation trial of ivuxolimab. The trial enrolled adults with locally advanced or metastatic head and neck squamous cell, hepatocellular, melanoma or renal cell carcinoma. Before TCR sequencing, CD4+ and CD8+ T cells were separately sorted from peripheral blood.

Turning to this clone: Its recognized antigen is unknown. No qualities accompany the bases; no much larger clone lies one base away.

Genomic DNA was extracted from sorted cells for sequencing of the TCRbeta CDR3 region. The immunoSEQ Assay was used for sequencing of TCRbeta CDR3 regions. Here the immuneACCESS table is served through TCRdb, limited to in-frame sequences with V and J called. Missing clones are a known gap in these copies; in checked studies unresolved V genes cover under half, and the rest lacks a known reason. Recorded for this sample are about 40,000 clones; approximately 86% of them occurred a single time. The ten largest make up under 2% of the sample. The chain is made from TRBV5-1 and TRBJ2-5, with 9 central nucleotides matching TRBD1. This sequence originates from an adult with an advanced solid tumor such as melanoma, head and neck, liver or kidney cancer. Sample: CD4+ or CD8+ T cells sorted from blood, taken in a trial of the OX40 agonist ivuxolimab. The CDR3 protein is CASSYRGQKGETQYF. The sequenced DNA is TGCGCCAGCAGCTACAGGGGGCAAAAGGGAGAGACCCAGTACTTC. Outside the CDR3, residues come from the reference TRBV5-1 and TRBJ2-5 proteins, so the full variable domain is: KAGVTQTPRYLIKTRGQQVTLSCSPISGHRSVSWYQQTPGQGLQFLFEYFSETQRNKGNFPGRFSGRQFSNSRSEMNVSTLELGDSALYLCASSYRGQKGETQYFGPGTRLLVL.